The 27 T cell receptor beta chains given below trace back to one sample, sequenced in a study of T cells in Graves' hyperthyroidism and ophthalmopathy. The CDR3 regions of TCR beta were amplified from RNA transcripts. The HTBI primer set served for first-round RT-PCR of the TCR CDR3. TCRdb ran MiXCR on the multiplex PCR reads and lists one entry per CDR3 protein. The sample has some 560,000 distinct CDR3 sequences, 12% to 15% seen once. Sequenced sample: blood. These receptors all come from a woman in her thirties or forties with Graves' hyperthyroidism.

This clonotype appeared many times. This chain links TRBV12-3 or TRBV12-4 with TRBJ1-1; D is uncertain. The CDR3 is 13 residues long. V gave up 2 bases and J gave up 4 bases, with 8 bases separating them. Here the CDR3 reads CASSLYGSTEAFF. The CDR3 region has the DNA TGTGCCAGCAGTTTATACGGGAGCACTGAAGCTTTCTTT.

This clonotype was counted ten times or more. The V and J genes are TRBV20-1 and TRBJ2-1, with 14 positions matching TRBD2. V shed 2 bases, J shed 7 bases, and the junction held 10 bases outside the gene matches. Germline CDR1 and CDR2: DFQATT and SNEGSKA (reference sequence). This CDR3 is built from 17 residues. The CDR3 spells CSARPATSGRAWNEQFF. In nucleotides, the CDR3 is TGCAGTGCTAGACCAGCGACTAGCGGGAGGGCCTGGAATGAGCAGTTCTTC.

This clonotype was detected a few times. The J gene is TRBJ1-2, the V gene TRBV20-1; the D gene is possibly TRBD1 (5 bases). V dropped 6 bases and J dropped 5 bases, with 16 bases sitting between them. The CDR3 covers 13 residues. In germline, CDR1 is DFQATT, CDR2 SNEGSKA (reference sequence). CDR3 sequence reads: CSAGGGEGYGYTF. DNA of the CDR3: TGCAGTGCCGGTGGGGGGGAGGGGTATGGCTACACCTTC.

This clonotype was picked up many times. The chain combines TRBV7-9 with TRBJ2-5; D is ambiguous. The CDR3 spans 14 residues. Germline CDR1 and CDR2: SEHNR and FQNEAQ (reference sequence). Trimming cost V 2 bases and J 2 bases, with 9 bases left between them. For the CDR3, the DNA is TGTGCCAGCAGCTTATCGTCCTCGCAAGAGACCCAGTACTTC. It yields the protein CASSLSSSQETQYF.

This chain connects TRBV20-1 to TRBJ2-7, with D possibly TRBD1 on 5 matching bases. V was shortened by 6 bases and J by 5 bases, with 20 bases between the two germline ends. This CDR3 is 14 amino acids long. CDR1 is DFQATT, CDR2 SNEGSKA, per germline (reference sequence). The CDR3 sequence: CSAYRWGQGDEQYF. The CDR3 DNA sequence: TGCAGTGCGTATCGATGGGGCCAGGGTGACGAGCAGTACTTC.

The rearrangement uses TRBV6-2 or TRBV6-3 and TRBJ1-5; TRBD1 matches at 7 bases. CDR3 length: 15 residues. V gave up 5 bases and J gave up 3 bases; unmatched junction bases: 7. Per the germline V gene, CDR1 is MNHEY and CDR2 is SVGEGT. CDR3 DNA: TGTGCCAGCAGTAACACGGGACAGCTCAATCAGCCCCAGCATTTT. Its protein is CASSNTGQLNQPQHF.

V gene TRBV28 combines with J gene TRBJ2-2; the D gene is possibly TRBD2 (6 bases). This CDR3 has 18 amino acids. The V gene's germline CDR1 is MDHEN and CDR2 SYDVKM. Trimming stripped 4 bases from V and 4 bases from J, with 22 bases between. The DNA for the CDR3 is TGTGCCAGCAGTTCCCTAACTGCGACTAGTATTTCCACCGGGGAGCTGTTTTTT. Translated, it gives CASSSLTATSISTGELFF.

The chain carries TRBV5-6 and TRBJ2-7; D tentatively reads TRBD1 or TRBD2 (5 bases each). The CDR3 runs 15 residues. V was cut by 0 bases and J by 3 bases, with 13 bases left in between. CDR1 and CDR2 from the germline V gene are SGHDT and YYEEEE. The CDR3 nucleotides read TGTGCCAGCAGCTTGGGAGGGGCAGCCTACTACGAGCAGTACTTC. Translated, it gives CASSLGGAAYYEQYF.

The chain joins TRBV5-1 to TRBJ1-5; D ambiguous. Trimming took 0 bases from V and 0 from J, leaving 7 bases between them. The germline V gene has CDR1 SGHRS and CDR2 YFSETQ. CDR3 size: 15 residues. CDR3 bases: TGCGCCAGCAGCTTGGATGACCCTAGCAATCAGCCCCAGCATTTT. Amino acid sequence: CASSLDDPSNQPQHF.

There are many counts of this clonotype. This rearrangement joins TRBV28 to TRBJ2-7; unclear D gene. Germline CDR1 is MDHEN and CDR2 is SYDVKM. This CDR3 is built from 12 residues. V was trimmed by 5 bases and J by 2 bases, leaving 7 bases between them. The CDR3 reads CASSARTYEQYF. DNA for the CDR3: TGTGCCAGCAGTGCAAGGACCTACGAGCAGTACTTC. Complete variable domain (other parts from reference TRBV28 and TRBJ2-7): DVKVTQSSRYLVKRTGEKVFLECVQDMDHENMFWYRQDPGLGLRLIYFSYDVKMKEKGDIPEGYSVSREKKERFSLILESASTNQTSMYLCASSARTYEQYFGPGTRLTVT.

This clonotype was seen ten or more times. The chain recombines TRBV11-2 with TRBJ1-2, with a weak D call TRBD1 (6 bases). Germline V lookup: CDR1 SGHAT, CDR2 FQNNGV. There are 13 residues in the CDR3. V was pared by 4 bases and J by 4 bases, with 10 bases between. CDR3 protein: CASSSTGPYGYTF. The CDR3 bases are TGTGCCAGCAGCTCTACAGGGCCCTATGGCTACACCTTC.

J is TRBJ2-2 and V is TRBV19; D might be TRBD2 (5 bases). Trimming left V 1 base short and J 4 bases short, with 10 bases between. Germline CDR1 and CDR2: LNHDA and SQIVND (reference sequence). This CDR3 has 15 amino acids. For the CDR3, the DNA is TGTGCCAGTAGTATAGCGGGAATTTCCACCGGGGAGCTGTTTTTT. Its translation: CASSIAGISTGELFF.

In this sample, this clonotype turned up a few times. The chain links TRBV3-1 to TRBJ2-2; 10 bases line up with TRBD1. The CDR3 spans 16 residues. The germline V gene has CDR1 LGHDT and CDR2 YNNKEL (reference sequence). With 6 bases clipped from V and 5 bases from J, the junction kept 9 bases outside the gene matches. The chain's CDR3 is CASSLTGGGRTGELFF. In DNA form, the CDR3 reads TGTGCCAGCAGTCTGACAGGGGGCGGGAGAACCGGGGAGCTGTTTTTT. Full variable domain (outside the CDR3, taken from reference TRBV3-1 and TRBJ2-2): DTAVSQTPKYLVTQMGNDKSIKCEQNLGHDTMYWYKQDSKKFLKIMFSYNNKELIINETVPNRFSPKSPDKAHLNLHINSLELGDSAVYFCASSLTGGGRTGELFFGEGSRLTVL.

This clonotype was observed at least ten times. This sequence joins TRBV3-1 and TRBJ2-4; D not certain. The CDR3 covers 15 residues. Germline values: CDR1 LGHDT, CDR2 YNNKEL (reference sequence). V lost 5 bases and J lost 0, with 11 bases in between. CDR3 nucleotide sequence: TGTGCCAGCAGCTTTAGCTCACTAGCCAAAAACATTCAGTACTTC. Translated: CASSFSSLAKNIQYF.

This clonotype was seen only a few times. CDR3 residues: CASSPSGARDYEQYF. CDR3 DNA sequence: TGTGCCAGCTCACCATCGGGGGCCAGGGACTACGAGCAGTACTTC. The chain recombines TRBV18 with TRBJ2-7, with D tentatively TRBD1 or TRBD2 (6 bases each). The V end lost 2 bases, the J end lost 3 bases, and 14 bases lay between the germline ends. The V gene's germline CDR1 is KGHSH and CDR2 LQKENI. The CDR3 runs to 15 residues.

The chain employs TRBV2 and TRBJ2-1; 14 nucleotides line up with TRBD2. The ends lost 6 bases at V and 4 bases at J; junction bases unmatched: 8. Germline V CDR1 and CDR2: SNHLY, FYNNEI. The CDR3 has 17 residues. CDR3 sequence (DNA): TGTGCCAGCAGCCTGGGACTAGCGGGAGTAGGGTACAATGAGCAGTTCTTC. Protein: CASSLGLAGVGYNEQFF.

This clonotype has ten or more counts. The chain is built from TRBV30 and TRBJ2-3, with a weak D call TRBD2 (7 bases). The CDR3 runs to 14 residues. The V gene lost 8 bases and the J gene lost 8 bases, with 23 bases spanning the gap. Germline V gene lookup returns CDR1 GTSNPN and CDR2 SVGIG (reference sequence). The CDR3 DNA follows: TGTGCCGGGGATAGGGCAGGGGCGGGAGTTACGCAGTATTTT. Encoded protein: CAGDRAGAGVTQYF.

This chain links TRBV19 with TRBJ2-7, with D perhaps assigned TRBD1 or TRBD2 (5 bases each). The germline V gene encodes CDR1 LNHDA and CDR2 SQIVND (reference sequence). The CDR3 has 13 amino acids. Trimming pared 3 bases from V and 3 bases from J, leaving 9 bases between. The CDR3 sequence: CASSIGAGYEQYF. DNA of the CDR3: TGTGCCAGTAGTATCGGGGCAGGCTACGAGCAGTACTTC.

Only a few counts were recorded for this clonotype. The chain uses TRBV6-2 or TRBV6-3 and TRBJ1-2; no reliable D call. This CDR3 is built from 15 residues. From germline, CDR1 is MNHEY and CDR2 SVGEGT. Trimming removed 6 bases at V and 4 bases at J, with 18 bases between. The CDR3 DNA reads TGTGCCAGCAGAATGAGGCCGAGTACCCCCTATGGCTACACCTTC. It translates to CASRMRPSTPYGYTF.

This clonotype was found many times. This sequence joins TRBV28 and TRBJ2-2; D is possibly TRBD1 or TRBD2 (5 bases each). The CDR3 sequence is 16 residues long. The ends were cut back, 9 bases at V and 5 bases at J, with 22 bases in the middle. Germline V gene lookup returns CDR1 MDHEN and CDR2 SYDVKM. The CDR3 bases are TGTGCCAGTAGCTTTTCGGGGCTTCCCCTTACCGGGGAGCTGTTTTTT. Translation: CASSFSGLPLTGELFF.

Only a few counts were recorded for this clonotype. The rearrangement joins TRBV28 to TRBJ1-1; maybe TRBD1 (6 bases). This CDR3 spans 12 amino acids. Germline CDR1 and CDR2: MDHEN and SYDVKM. The V gene lost 6 bases and the J gene lost 7 bases, with 12 bases spanning the gap. CDR3 region: CASRSQGREAFF. CDR3 nucleotides: TGTGCCAGCAGATCACAGGGCCGTGAAGCTTTCTTT.

This clonotype has just a few counts. A much larger clone lies a single base off, so this may be a read error. This chain connects TRBV2 to TRBJ2-5; TRBD2 is a possible D gene (6 bases). From germline, CDR1 is SNHLY and CDR2 FYNNEI. The CDR3 covers 14 residues. DNA for the CDR3: TGTGCCAGCAAGAGAGGGCTAGCGATAGAGACCCAGTGCTTC. Protein: CASKRGLAIETQCF.

This sequence joins TRBV6-1 and TRBJ2-1, with 8 bases lining up with TRBD2. Germline V gene data show CDR1 as MNHNS and CDR2 as SASEGT. The length of the CDR3 is 13 residues. J was trimmed by 6 bases and V by 6 bases; bases with no gene match: 4. The CDR3 here is CASRTTSGNEQFF. The CDR3 region has the DNA TGTGCCAGCAGAACCACTAGCGGCAATGAGCAGTTCTTC.

This clonotype was recorded at least ten times. The CDR3 here is CASSLRGQGAETQYF. The CDR3 DNA reads TGTGCCAGCAGTTTACGGGGACAGGGGGCGGAGACCCAGTACTTC. The chain has TRBV12-3 or TRBV12-4 and TRBJ2-5; TRBD1 matches 12 bases. The CDR3 runs to 15 residues. The V gene end was trimmed by 2 bases and the J gene end by 5 bases; junction bases not matched to a gene: 3.

The chain recombines TRBV30 with TRBJ1-4; D remains ambiguous. The CDR3 sequence is 13 residues long. V shed 2 bases and J shed 8 bases, with 12 bases lying between them. Germline loops: CDR1 GTSNPN, CDR2 SVGIG (reference sequence). The CDR3 DNA follows: TGTGCCTGGAGTCAACGGGGTGGAGAAAAACTGTTTTTT. Amino acid sequence: CAWSQRGGEKLFF.

This clonotype has more than one count but fewer than ten. The CDR3 spells CASRPDISYNEQFF. In nucleotides, the CDR3 is TGTGCCAGTAGACCGGACATCTCCTACAATGAGCAGTTCTTC. The V call is TRBV19, the J call TRBJ2-1; D perhaps matches TRBD1 (5 bases). V lost 6 bases and J lost 0, with 9 bases in between. Per the germline V gene, CDR1 is LNHDA and CDR2 is SQIVND (reference sequence). This CDR3 contains 14 residues. Looking up the rest from reference TRBV19 and TRBJ2-1 gives the full variable domain: DGGITQSPKYLFRKEGQNVTLSCEQNLNHDAMYWYRQDPGQGLRLIYYSQIVNDFQKGDIAEGYSVSREKKESFPLTVTSAQKNPTAFYLCASRPDISYNEQFFGPGTRLTVL.

Of note for this clonotype: A much larger clone lies one base from this, so it may be a read error. The chain couples TRBV18 to TRBJ1-2; D not certain. CDR3 size: 14 residues. The V end was cut by 2 bases, the J end by 4 bases, with 11 bases between. Germline values: CDR1 KGHSH, CDR2 LQKENI. CDR3 coding DNA: TGTGCCAGCTCACCAAGAACCGAAAGCTATGGCTACACCTTC. The encoded protein is CASSPRTESYGYTF.